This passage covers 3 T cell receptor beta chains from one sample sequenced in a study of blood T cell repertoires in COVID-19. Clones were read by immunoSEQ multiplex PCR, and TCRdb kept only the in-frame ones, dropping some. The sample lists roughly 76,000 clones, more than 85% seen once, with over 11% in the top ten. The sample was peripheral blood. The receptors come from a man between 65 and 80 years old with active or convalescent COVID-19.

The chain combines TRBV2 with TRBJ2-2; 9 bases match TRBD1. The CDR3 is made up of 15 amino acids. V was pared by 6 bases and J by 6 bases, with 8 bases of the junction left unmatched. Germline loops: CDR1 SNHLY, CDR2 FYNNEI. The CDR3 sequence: CASSLQGAYAGELFF. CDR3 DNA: TGTGCCAGCAGCCTACAGGGGGCTTACGCCGGGGAGCTGTTTTTT.

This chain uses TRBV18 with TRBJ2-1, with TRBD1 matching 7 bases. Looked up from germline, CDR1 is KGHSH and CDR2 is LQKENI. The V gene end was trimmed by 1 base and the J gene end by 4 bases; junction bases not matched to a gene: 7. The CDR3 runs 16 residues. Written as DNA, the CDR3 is TGTGCCAGCTCACCACGGACAGGAAGGGGTTACAATGAGCAGTTCTTC. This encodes CASSPRTGRGYNEQFF.

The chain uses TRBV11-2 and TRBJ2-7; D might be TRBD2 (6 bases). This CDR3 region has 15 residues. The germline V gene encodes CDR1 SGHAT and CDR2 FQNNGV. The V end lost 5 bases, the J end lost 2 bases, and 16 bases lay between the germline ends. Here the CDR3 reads CASSPSGTRTYEQYF. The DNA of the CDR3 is TGTGCCAGCAGCCCCTCCGGGACTCGAACCTACGAGCAGTACTTC.